These T cell receptor beta chains were read from a single sample in a study of regulatory T cells in long-lasting Graves disease. TCRdb analysed the multiplex PCR reads with MiXCR anew, one entry per CDR3 protein. Altogether fewer than 600,000 distinct CDR3 sequences are present, 22% being singletons, with the ten largest covering around 12%. The input for sequencing was peripheral blood mononuclear cells (PBMCs), taken when the disease was refractory, from a patient treated with antithyroid drugs. Source of these receptors: a female donor with Graves disease. Each CDR3 is given with its conserved first and last residue. A D gene is named only where the DNA matches it firmly. The listing skips clone size in some rows; elsewhere it reads once, few, many or a size class.

D gene | J gene | clone size | V gene | CDR3 DNA | CDR3 protein
. | TRBJ2-2 | . | TRBV28 | . | CASSTGTGYYGYTFGSGTEELFF
. | TRBJ2-5 | many | TRBV28 | TGTGCCAGCAGTTTATGGTCTTTCGGAGACCAAGAGACCCAGTACTTC | CASSLWSFGDQETQYF
TRBD1 | TRBJ1-2 | many | TRBV2 | TGTGCCAGCAGAGGGGGGACAGGGTCTTCCGGCTACACCTTC | CASRGGTGSSGYTF
. | TRBJ2-7 | . | TRBV6-5 | TGTGCCAGCAGTTACTCTGGGGACACCTACGAGCAGTACTTC | CASSYSGDTYEQYF
. | TRBJ1-1 | . | TRBV19 | TGTGCCAGTAGCTGGACCGACTCGAACACTGAAGCTTTCTTT | CASSWTDSNTEAFF
TRBD1 | TRBJ1-2 | many | TRBV11-2 | TGTGCCAGCAGCTTAGATTTAGGGACAGGCCAGGATGGCTACACCTTC | CASSLDLGTGQDGYTF
TRBD1 | TRBJ1-6 | . | TRBV5-4 | TGTGCCAGCAGCTCACCGGGACAGGGAAAAGATTCACCCCTCCACTTT | CASSSPGQGKDSPLHF
. | TRBJ1-1 | many | TRBV2 | TGTGCCAGCAGGCAGGAAGGGATGAACACTGAAGCTTTCTTT | CASRQEGMNTEAFF
TRBD1 | TRBJ2-7 | . | TRBV7-2 | TGTGCCAGCAGCCGCACAGGGGGCTTTCGCGAGCAGTACTTC | CASSRTGGFREQYF
. | TRBJ2-5 | many | TRBV7-9 | TGTGCCAGCAGCCTGTGGGGACCGGGACTTCACGCCAGAAAGGAGGAGACCCAGTACTTC | CASSLWGPGLHARKEETQYF
. | TRBJ1-2 | . | TRBV30 | TGTGCCTGGAGTGTTACGGGTCTGTATGGCTACACCTTC | CAWSVTGLYGYTF
TRBD2 | TRBJ2-7 | . | TRBV15 | TGTGCCACCAGCAGAGATGTTGGCGGGGGGGCCTATGAGCAGTACTTC | CATSRDVGGGAYEQYF
. | TRBJ1-2 | few | TRBV5-1 | TGCGCCAGCAGCTTGGGCGGGATCGTAGATGGCTACACCTTC | CASSLGGIVDGYTF
. | TRBJ1-5 | few | TRBV3-1 | TGTGCCAGCAGCCAAGATTCAACTAGCAATCAGCCCCAGCATTTT | CASSQDSTSNQPQHF
. | TRBJ1-2 | many | TRBV28 | TGTGCCAGCAGTTTCGGGGGTTTCTATGGCTACACCTTC | CASSFGGFYGYTF
. | TRBJ1-3 | . | TRBV19 | TGTGCCAGTAGCACAGATAGGACGGTCTCTGGAAACACCATATATTTT | CASSTDRTVSGNTIYF
TRBD2 | TRBJ2-7 | many | TRBV28 | TGTGCCAGCAGACCCGCGGGACTAGCACACTCCTACGAGCAGTACTTC | CASRPAGLAHSYEQYF
. | TRBJ1-4 | few | TRBV28 | TGTGCCAGCAGTCCCCCGGGGGCAACTAATGAAAAACTGTTTTTT | CASSPPGATNEKLFF
TRBD1 | TRBJ1-4 | many | TRBV20-1 | TGCAGTGCCTTGGACAGGCCTGAAAAACTGTTTTTT | CSALDRPEKLFF
. | TRBJ1-2 | many | TRBV20-1 | TGCAGTGCTAGGCCAGCCGTGGGGACGCGCTTTGGCTACACCTTC | CSARPAVGTRFGYTF
. | TRBJ2-7 | . | TRBV20-1 | TGCAGTGTCCTCCGGGACTCCTCCTACGAGCAGTACTTC | CSVLRDSSYEQYF
. | TRBJ1-5 | . | TRBV19 | TGTGCCAGTAGGAAGGATCCCAATCAGCCCCAGCATTTT | CASRKDPNQPQHF
. | TRBJ2-7 | . | TRBV15 | TGTGCCACCAGCACCTGGGGCGCGTCCTACGAGCAGTACTTC | CATSTWGASYEQYF
. | TRBJ1-2 | many | TRBV7-2 | TGTGCCAGCAGCTTAGGGGCTAACTATGGCTACACCTTC | CASSLGANYGYTF
. | TRBJ1-2 | many | TRBV24-1 | TGTGCCACCAGAGGAGCTAACTATGGCTACACCTTC | CATRGANYGYTF
. | TRBJ1-2 | many | TRBV11-2 | TGTGCCAGCAGCCCCAGAACATCGAGGGGGTATGGCTACACCTTC | CASSPRTSRGYGYTF
. | TRBJ2-5 | . | TRBV7-9 | TGTGCCAGCAGCCGGGACACTTGGGAAGAGACCCAGTACTTC | CASSRDTWEETQYF
TRBD1 | TRBJ1-2 | few | TRBV5-1 | TGCGCCAGCAGCTTGGAATTGGGACAGATGCATGGCTACACCTTC | CASSLELGQMHGYTF
TRBD1 | TRBJ1-5 | . | TRBV6-1 | TGTGCCAGCAGGCGGGCAGGGGGCGGTCCCTCTAATCAGCCCCAGCATTTT | CASRRAGGGPSNQPQHF
. | TRBJ1-5 | many | TRBV19 | TGTGCCAGTAGCCAGGGGTGGGGTCAGCCCCAGCATTTT | CASSQGWGQPQHF
. | TRBJ2-7 | many | TRBV28 | TGTGCCAGCAGTTTAATGATTTACGAGCAGTACTTC | CASSLMIYEQYF
. | TRBJ2-4 | many | TRBV6-1 | TGTGCCAGCGGCTTGAGTTTAGCCAAAAACATTCAGTACTTC | CASGLSLAKNIQYF
. | TRBJ2-5 | . | TRBV5-1 | TGCGCCAGCAGCCCGGGGCGATCCGAAGAGACCCAGTACTTC | CASSPGRSEETQYF
. | TRBJ2-7 | . | TRBV7-2 | TGTGCCAGCGCTCTGCCCAAGGGCATTATCGACGAGCAGTACTTC | CASALPKGIIDEQYF
. | TRBJ2-7 | many | TRBV27 | TGTGCCAGCGGGAAGGACTCTTCCTACGAGCAGTACTTC | CASGKDSSYEQYF
TRBD2 | TRBJ2-3 | few | TRBV3-1 | TGTGCCAGCAGCCAGGGACTAGCGGGGGGTAGCACAGATACGCAGTATTTT | CASSQGLAGGSTDTQYF
. | TRBJ1-1 | . | TRBV30 | TGTGCCTGGAGTGTACGTAGTGTGTCTGAAGCTTTCTTT | CAWSVRSVSEAFF
. | TRBJ1-2 | . | TRBV20-1 | TGCAGTGCTAGAGGGGGGGGGGATTCTAACTATGGCTACACCTTC | CSARGGGDSNYGYTF
. | TRBJ2-2 | many | TRBV12-3/TRBV12-4 | TGTGCCAGCAGTTTATCCCAGGGAGGCACCGGGGAGCTGTTTTTT | CASSLSQGGTGELFF
. | TRBJ2-1 | . | TRBV5-1 | TGCGCCAGCAGCCAGATCCCTATGGTAGCGGAGAGGGGTGAGCAGTTCTTC | CASSQIPMVAERGEQFF
. | TRBJ1-1 | many | TRBV19 | TGTGCCAGTACCCTGGGTGGGAACATGAACACTGAAGCTTTCTTT | CASTLGGNMNTEAFF
. | TRBJ1-5 | . | TRBV15 | TGTGCCACCAGCAGAGATGATCGGGCAACAGCGGGTTTTTGGCTGGCCCTACAGCCCCAGCATTTT | CATSRDDRATAGFWLALQPQHF
TRBD1 | TRBJ2-5 | . | TRBV18 | TGTGCCAGCTCACCACCGGGACAGGGTGGAGAGACCCAGTACTTC | CASSPPGQGGETQYF
TRBD2 | TRBJ2-1 | . | TRBV2 | TGTGCCAGGAGTTTAGCGGGAGACAATGAGCAGTTCTTC | CARSLAGDNEQFF
. | TRBJ2-5 | many | TRBV11-2 | TGTGCCAGCAGCGCGGGGGGTCTCAGGGGGATAATGTACCAAGAGACCCAGTACTTC | CASSAGGLRGIMYQETQYF
TRBD2 | TRBJ2-7 | few | TRBV7-9 | TGTGCCAGCAGCCCTAGCGGGGAGGAGCAGTACTTC | CASSPSGEEQYF
. | TRBJ2-7 | many | TRBV7-9 | TGTGCCAGCAGCCCATCGCGAGGGGCATACGAGCAGTACTTC | CASSPSRGAYEQYF
TRBD1 | TRBJ1-4 | . | TRBV19 | TGTGCCAGTAGGACCGGGACAGCCTATAATGAAAAACTGTTTTTT | CASRTGTAYNEKLFF
. | TRBJ1-1 | many | TRBV12-3/TRBV12-4 | TGTGCCAGCAGTTTTGGACAAGAAGCTTTCTTT | CASSFGQEAFF
TRBD1 | TRBJ2-7 | few | TRBV29-1 | TGCAGCGTTGAAGGTTCGGGACAGGGACCCAGCTCCTACGAGCAGTACTTC | CSVEGSGQGPSSYEQYF
. | TRBJ2-2 | many | TRBV12-3/TRBV12-4 | TGTGCCAGCAGTTTAGTGACAGGCGGGGAGCTGTTTTTT | CASSLVTGGELFF
. | TRBJ2-2 | . | TRBV5-1 | TGCGCCAGCTCTAGAGACTGGCGCAGGACCGGGGAGCCGTTTTTT | CASSRDWRRTGEPFF
. | TRBJ2-2 | many | TRBV12-3/TRBV12-4 | TGTGCCAGCAGTTTAAAGCGGACTGGTGACACCGGGGAGCTGTTTTTT | CASSLKRTGDTGELFF